This entry lists 26 T cell receptor beta chains sequenced from one sample in a study of OX40 agonist ivuxolimab in advanced cancers. Here immunoSEQ multiplex PCR was the method, and the copy in TCRdb shows in-frame clones only, minus some. The sample has tens of thousands of clones, roughly nine tenths seen once. Here the sequenced sample was CD4+ or CD8+ T cells sorted from blood, taken in a trial of the OX40 agonist ivuxolimab. The source is an adult with an advanced solid tumor such as melanoma, head and neck, liver or kidney cancer.

The chain is built from TRBV4-1 and TRBJ1-1; D gene unclear. CDR1 is MGHRA and CDR2 is YSYEKL in the germline V gene. V was cut by 2 bases and J by 3 bases, with 19 bases left in between. The CDR3 sequence is 17 residues long. The DNA of the CDR3 is TGCGCCAGCAGCCAACCAGAGCTAGGGTTCTTGGACACTGAAGCTTTCTTT. It translates to CASSQPELGFLDTEAFF.

V is TRBV6-5 and J is TRBJ1-1; the D is unclear. The CDR3 is 14 amino acids. Germline CDR1 is MNHEY and CDR2 is SVGAGI. The V end lost 0 bases, the J end lost 4 bases, and 9 bases lay between the germline ends. The CDR3 region has the DNA TGTGCCAGCAGTTACTCGGCCGCGACCACTGAAGCTTTCTTT. It yields the protein CASSYSAATTEAFF.

The chain combines TRBV10-3 with TRBJ1-2; D is ambiguous. With 6 bases removed from V and 3 bases from J, the gap between germline ends came to 11 bases. This CDR3 comprises 13 residues. Germline V CDR1 and CDR2: ENHRY, SYGVKD. The CDR3: CAIRDLNHYGYTF. The CDR3 nucleotides are TGTGCCATCAGGGACTTGAACCACTATGGCTACACCTTC.

This chain uses TRBV27 with TRBJ2-5; possibly TRBD2 for D (6 bases). CDR3 length: 14 residues. Germline values: CDR1 MNHEY, CDR2 SMNVEV (reference sequence). Trimming removed 0 bases from V and 5 bases from J, with 10 bases in between. In DNA form, the CDR3 reads TGTGCCAGCAGTTTATCGCGGGGAATGGAGACCCAGTACTTC. As protein: CASSLSRGMETQYF.

The chain couples TRBV19 to TRBJ1-5; maybe TRBD1 (5 bases). Trimming removed 3 bases from V and 4 bases from J, with 10 bases in between. The CDR3 covers 14 residues. Germline values: CDR1 LNHDA, CDR2 SQIVND (reference sequence). CDR3 nucleotide sequence: TGTGCCAGTAGTATCCCAGGGCTGAATCAGCCCCAGCATTTT. It is translated as CASSIPGLNQPQHF.

This chain links TRBV25-1 with TRBJ1-2; 8 bases align to TRBD1. Germline V gene data show CDR1 as MGHDK and CDR2 as SYGVNS. The CDR3 sequence is 15 residues long. Trimming cost V 4 bases and J 5 bases; bases outside gene matches: 9. The CDR3 region has the DNA TGTGCCAGCAGTGGCCCGACAGGGGCCTCATATGGCTACACCTTC. Encoded protein: CASSGPTGASYGYTF.

The V gene is TRBV5-1, the J gene TRBJ2-7, with unresolved D. Trimming pared 0 bases from V and 3 bases from J, leaving 7 bases between. CDR1 is SGHRS, CDR2 YFSETQ, per germline. CDR3 length: 13 amino acids. The CDR3 region is CASSLDDYYEQYF. DNA of the CDR3: TGCGCCAGCAGCTTGGATGATTACTACGAGCAGTACTTC.

This sequence joins TRBV29-1 and TRBJ2-1; D is unclear. Germline CDR1 SQVTM, CDR2 ANQGSEA. V lost 3 bases and J 4 bases, leaving 13 bases between the germline ends. The CDR3 length is 14 residues. The CDR3 coding sequence is TGCAGCGTTGAGTCGGTTAACACTTACAATGAGCAGTTCTTC. This translates into CSVESVNTYNEQFF.

The chain is built from TRBV13 and TRBJ2-1; 7 positions agree with TRBD2. This CDR3 spans 14 amino acids. CDR1 is PRHDT, CDR2 FYEKMQ, per germline (reference sequence). V shed 4 bases and J 2 bases; nucleotides not matched to a gene: 2. CDR3 residues: CASSSGLAYNEQFF. In DNA form, the CDR3 reads TGTGCCAGCAGCTCAGGACTAGCCTACAATGAGCAGTTCTTC.

The chain links TRBV27 to TRBJ2-3; a possible D gene is TRBD1 (5 bases). V was shortened by 1 base and J by 5 bases, with 19 bases between the two germline ends. The CDR3 has 17 amino acids. Germline V gives CDR1 MNHEY, CDR2 SMNVEV (reference sequence). CDR3 sequence: CASSLFRTSGLGDTQYF. As DNA, the CDR3 is TGTGCCAGCAGTTTATTTAGGACATCAGGGTTAGGAGATACGCAGTATTTT.

This chain connects TRBV19 to TRBJ2-2, with unresolved D. V shed 0 bases and J shed 3 bases, with 8 bases lying between them. Looked up from germline, CDR1 is LNHDA and CDR2 is SQIVND (reference sequence). CDR3 size: 15 residues. The CDR3 loop reads CASSIEQTHTGELFF. The CDR3, as DNA: TGTGCCAGTAGTATAGAACAGACTCACACCGGGGAGCTGTTTTTT. The variable domain in full, with the rest retrieved from reference TRBV19 and TRBJ2-2, is DGGITQSPKYLFRKEGQNVTLSCEQNLNHDAMYWYRQDPGQGLRLIYYSQIVNDFQKGDIAEGYSVSREKKESFPLTVTSAQKNPTAFYLCASSIEQTHTGELFFGEGSRLTVL.

This clone occurred a few times. The chain is built from TRBV11-2 and TRBJ2-1; possibly TRBD2 for D (5 bases). The CDR3 is made up of 12 amino acids. The germline V gene has CDR1 SGHAT and CDR2 FQNNGV. V was cut by 3 bases and J by 12 bases, with 12 bases left in between. In DNA form, the CDR3 reads TGTGCCAGCAGCTTTCTGACTACCTTGCAGTTCTTC. It specifies CASSFLTTLQFF. Full variable domain (missing parts from reference TRBV11-2 and TRBJ2-1): EAGVAQSPRYKIIEKRQSVAFWCNPISGHATLYWYQQILGQGPKLLIQFQNNGVVDDSQLPKDRFSAERLKGVDSTLKIQPAKLEDSAVYLCASSFLTTLQFFGPGTRLTVL.

This clone was seen more than once but under ten times. The chain employs TRBV28 and TRBJ2-7, with 9 bases identical to TRBD1. V lost 6 bases, J lost 4 bases, and 4 bases stayed unmatched. Germline V gene sequence: CDR1 MDHEN, CDR2 SYDVKM. This CDR3 region has 13 residues. The CDR3 DNA follows: TGTGCCAGCAGGGGGACAGGGTTGTACGAGCAGTACTTC. Residues: CASRGTGLYEQYF.

This rearrangement joins TRBV4-1 to TRBJ1-4, with D maybe TRBD1 (6 bases). The germline V and J ends were trimmed by 4 bases and 7 bases, with 10 bases remaining between them. Germline CDR1 MGHRA, CDR2 YSYEKL. This CDR3 has 13 residues. CDR3 residues: CASSPLDSEKLFF. CDR3 in DNA: TGCGCCAGCAGCCCCCTGGACAGTGAAAAACTGTTTTTT.

This clone was observed once. The chain employs TRBV27 and TRBJ2-7, with TRBD2 matching over 14 bases. With 5 bases clipped from V and 9 bases from J, the junction kept 9 bases outside the gene matches. The CDR3 has 15 residues. Germline lookup yields CDR1 MNHEY and CDR2 SMNVEV (reference sequence). The CDR3 bases are TGTGCCAGCAGTCCTTCGACTAGCGGGAGGGACGGGCAGTACTTC. This sequence encodes CASSPSTSGRDGQYF.

The gene calls are TRBV5-1 and TRBJ2-5, with D unclear. V was trimmed by 4 bases and J by 5 bases, leaving 15 bases between them. Looked up from germline, CDR1 is SGHRS and CDR2 is YFSETQ. CDR3 size: 14 residues. CDR3 nucleotides: TGCGCCAGCAGCGACCCATACGAGGTGGAGACCCAGTACTTC. Its translation is CASSDPYEVETQYF. Filled out from reference TRBV5-1 and TRBJ2-5, the complete variable domain reads KAGVTQTPRYLIKTRGQQVTLSCSPISGHRSVSWYQQTPGQGLQFLFEYFSETQRNKGNFPGRFSGRQFSNSRSEMNVSTLELGDSALYLCASSDPYEVETQYFGPGTRLLVL.

The chain employs TRBV19 and TRBJ2-5; 7 bases fit TRBD1. The J call may be faulty, since TRBJ2-7 better matches the DNA end. This CDR3 is 13 amino acids long. Germline V gives CDR1 LNHDA, CDR2 SQIVND (reference sequence). The CDR3, as DNA: TGTGCCAGTAGTCAGGGGACAGCCTACGAGCAGTACTTC. Amino acid sequence: CASSQGTAYEQYF.

This chain uses TRBV18 with TRBJ1-5, with D perhaps matching TRBD1 (6 bases). The germline gives CDR1 KGHSH, CDR2 LQKENI. The length of the CDR3 is 15 residues. The V and J ends lost 1 base and 4 bases respectively, with 11 bases between them. The CDR3 DNA follows: TGTGCCAGCTCACCACGCACAGGGATGAATCAGCCCCAGCATTTT. It yields the protein CASSPRTGMNQPQHF. The variable domain in full, with the rest retrieved from reference TRBV18 and TRBJ1-5, is NAGVMQNPRHLVRRRGQEARLRCSPMKGHSHVYWYRQLPEEGLKFMVYLQKENIIDESGMPKERFSAEFPKEGPSILRIQQVVRGDSAAYFCASSPRTGMNQPQHFGDGTRLSIL.

This clone has a handful of counts. The chain is built from TRBV9 and TRBJ2-5; maybe TRBD2 (5 bases). Looked up from germline, CDR1 is SGDLS and CDR2 is YYNGEE. Deletions cut 1 base from V and 11 bases from J, with 18 bases between. This CDR3 has 14 amino acids. The CDR3 loop reads CASSVSGRFNEQYF. CDR3 sequence (DNA): TGTGCCAGCAGCGTAAGCGGACGATTTAATGAACAGTACTTC.

In the case of this clone: Other DNA variants within this sample encode the same CDR3. The chain recombines TRBV27 with TRBJ2-1; a weak D match, TRBD2 (6 bases). The CDR3 spans 15 residues. V lost 1 base, J lost 3 bases, and 10 bases lay in between. Germline CDR1 is MNHEY and CDR2 is SMNVEV (reference sequence). The chain's CDR3 is CASSLFSGVYNEQFF. In DNA, the CDR3 is TGTGCCAGCAGTTTATTTAGCGGAGTCTACAATGAGCAGTTCTTC.

The V call is TRBV6-5, the J call TRBJ1-4; D ambiguous. CDR1 is MNHEY, CDR2 SVGAGI, per germline. The CDR3 totals 13 residues. Trimming removed 1 base at V and 15 bases at J, with 15 bases between. CDR3 loop: CASSYYGHKWVFF. The CDR3 DNA reads TGTGCCAGCAGTTACTATGGTCACAAGTGGGTGTTTTTT.

The chain has TRBV5-1 and TRBJ2-1; 9 nucleotides match TRBD2. CDR3 size: 17 residues. Germline V gene sequence: CDR1 SGHRS, CDR2 YFSETQ. Trimming took 4 bases from V and 4 from J; bases not matched to a gene: 12. CDR3 DNA sequence: TGCGCCAGCAGCCCCATAATAGCGGGAGTGGGTTACAATGAGCAGTTCTTC. It yields the protein CASSPIIAGVGYNEQFF.

This clone was counted between two and nine times. The chain uses TRBV27 and TRBJ2-7, with D uncertain. This CDR3 spans 13 amino acids. Germline loops: CDR1 MNHEY, CDR2 SMNVEV (reference sequence). Trimming stripped 3 bases from V and 6 bases from J, with 12 bases between. The CDR3 sequence: CASSFGREAEQYF. In DNA, the CDR3 is TGTGCCAGCAGTTTCGGCCGCGAAGCCGAGCAGTACTTC.

The CDR3 region is CASSSASSGGQPQHF. The CDR3 region has the DNA TGTGCCAGCAGTTCCGCCTCAAGTGGGGGGCAGCCCCAGCATTTT. The rearrangement links TRBV27 to TRBJ1-5; TRBD1 is a possible D gene (5 bases). Trimming left V 4 bases short and J 7 bases short, with 17 bases between. Germline V gives CDR1 MNHEY, CDR2 SMNVEV (reference sequence). This CDR3 is 15 amino acids long.

The chain joins TRBV11-2 to TRBJ2-5; D is unresolved. The CDR3 runs 17 residues. The ends were cut back, 4 bases at V and 3 bases at J, with 21 bases in the middle. Germline V gene lookup returns CDR1 SGHAT and CDR2 FQNNGV. The CDR3: CASSSTAALIPKETQYF. CDR3 nucleotide sequence: TGTGCCAGCAGCTCCACCGCGGCGCTAATACCTAAAGAGACCCAGTACTTC.

CDR3 coding DNA: TGTGCCAGCAGCCAGGTTGCGTGGGGGGCCGGGGAGCTGTTTTTT. Translating gives CASSQVAWGAGELFF. The chain recombines TRBV7-2 with TRBJ2-2; TRBD2 might be the D (6 bases). The germline CDR1 and CDR2 sequences are SGHTA and FQGNSA. CDR3 size: 15 residues. The ends were cut back, 5 bases at V and 6 bases at J, with 16 bases in the middle.